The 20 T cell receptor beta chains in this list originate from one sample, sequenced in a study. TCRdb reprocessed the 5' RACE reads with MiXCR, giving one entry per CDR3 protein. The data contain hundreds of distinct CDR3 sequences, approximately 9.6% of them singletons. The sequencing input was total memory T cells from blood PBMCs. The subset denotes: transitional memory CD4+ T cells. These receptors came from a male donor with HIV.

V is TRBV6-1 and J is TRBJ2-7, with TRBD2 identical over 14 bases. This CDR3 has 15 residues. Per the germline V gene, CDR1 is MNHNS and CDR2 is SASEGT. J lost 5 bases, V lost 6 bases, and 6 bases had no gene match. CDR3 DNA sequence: TGTGCCAGCAGCATGGCGGGACTAGCGGGAGACGAGCAGTACTTC. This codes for CASSMAGLAGDEQYF.

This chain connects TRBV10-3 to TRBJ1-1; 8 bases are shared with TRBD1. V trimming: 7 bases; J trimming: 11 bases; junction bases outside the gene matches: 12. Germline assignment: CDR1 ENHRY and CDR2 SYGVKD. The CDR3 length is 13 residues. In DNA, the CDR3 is TGTGCCATCATCTACAGGGGGAATCGTGGGGCTTTCTTT. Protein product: CAIIYRGNRGAFF.

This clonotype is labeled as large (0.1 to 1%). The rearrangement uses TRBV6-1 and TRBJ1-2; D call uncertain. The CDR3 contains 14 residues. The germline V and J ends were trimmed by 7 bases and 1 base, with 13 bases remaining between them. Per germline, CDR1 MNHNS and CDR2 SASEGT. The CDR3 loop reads CASTLGRNNYGYTF. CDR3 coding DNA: TGTGCCAGCACCCTGGGCAGGAATAACTATGGCTACACCTTC.

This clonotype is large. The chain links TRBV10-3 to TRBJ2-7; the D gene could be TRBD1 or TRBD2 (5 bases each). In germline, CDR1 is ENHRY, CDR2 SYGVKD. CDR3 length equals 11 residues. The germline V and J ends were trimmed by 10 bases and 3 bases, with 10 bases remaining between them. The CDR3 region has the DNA TGTGCCACCGGGGACGGCTACGAGCAGTACTTC. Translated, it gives CATGDGYEQYF.

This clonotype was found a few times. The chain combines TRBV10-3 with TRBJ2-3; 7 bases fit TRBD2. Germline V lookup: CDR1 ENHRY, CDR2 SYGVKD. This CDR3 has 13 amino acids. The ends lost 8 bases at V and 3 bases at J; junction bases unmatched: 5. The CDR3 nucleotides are TGTGCCATCTTGGGGGGGGGGACAGATACGCAGTATTTT. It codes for CAILGGGTDTQYF.

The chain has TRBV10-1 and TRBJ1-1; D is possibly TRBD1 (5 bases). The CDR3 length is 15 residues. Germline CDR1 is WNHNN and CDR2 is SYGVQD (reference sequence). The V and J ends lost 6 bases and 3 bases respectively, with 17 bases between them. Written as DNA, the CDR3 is TGCGCCAGCAGACTCACCCACGGGGGATACACTGAAGCTTTCTTT. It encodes CASRLTHGGYTEAFF.

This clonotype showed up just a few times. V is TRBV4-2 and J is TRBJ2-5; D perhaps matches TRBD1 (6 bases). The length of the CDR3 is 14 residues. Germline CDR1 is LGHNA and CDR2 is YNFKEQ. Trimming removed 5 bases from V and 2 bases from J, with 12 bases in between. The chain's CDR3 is CASSKGERQETQYF. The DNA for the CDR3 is TGTGCCAGCAGCAAGGGGGAGCGTCAAGAGACCCAGTACTTC.

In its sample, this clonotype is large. The CDR3 protein is CASTSDSKDTEAFF. The DNA for the CDR3 is TGTGCCAGCACCTCGGACAGTAAGGACACTGAAGCTTTCTTT. V usage is TRBV2 and J usage is TRBJ1-1; D possibly corresponds to TRBD1 (6 bases). Germline V CDR1 and CDR2: SNHLY, FYNNEI. The CDR3 runs 14 residues. The V end was cut by 7 bases, the J end by 3 bases, with 15 bases between.

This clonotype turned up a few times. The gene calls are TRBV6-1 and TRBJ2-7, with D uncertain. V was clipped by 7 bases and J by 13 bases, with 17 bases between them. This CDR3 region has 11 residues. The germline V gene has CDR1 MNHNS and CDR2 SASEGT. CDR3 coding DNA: TGTGCCAGCATTACTCCGTCTAAGCTTTACTTC. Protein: CASITPSKLYF.

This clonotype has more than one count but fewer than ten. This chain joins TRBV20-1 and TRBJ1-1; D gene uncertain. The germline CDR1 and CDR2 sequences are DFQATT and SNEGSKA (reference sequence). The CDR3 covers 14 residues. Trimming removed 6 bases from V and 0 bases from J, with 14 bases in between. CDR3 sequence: CSADRTGMNTEAFF. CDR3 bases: TGCAGTGCGGACCGGACGGGAATGAACACTGAAGCTTTCTTT.

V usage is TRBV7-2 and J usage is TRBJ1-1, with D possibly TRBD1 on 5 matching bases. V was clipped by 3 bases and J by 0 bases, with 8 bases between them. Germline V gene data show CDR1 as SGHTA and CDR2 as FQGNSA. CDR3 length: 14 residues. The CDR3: CASSLNRLNTEAFF. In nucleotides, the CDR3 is TGTGCCAGCAGCTTGAACAGGTTGAACACTGAAGCTTTCTTT.

CDR3 sequence: CASSRTAEYGYTF. DNA for the CDR3: TGTGCCAGCAGTCGGACGGCTGAATATGGCTACACCTTC. This chain connects TRBV6-1 to TRBJ1-2; D is undetermined. The germline CDR1 and CDR2 sequences are MNHNS and SASEGT. The CDR3 is 13 amino acids. V lost 5 bases to trimming and J lost 5 bases, with 12 bases between them.

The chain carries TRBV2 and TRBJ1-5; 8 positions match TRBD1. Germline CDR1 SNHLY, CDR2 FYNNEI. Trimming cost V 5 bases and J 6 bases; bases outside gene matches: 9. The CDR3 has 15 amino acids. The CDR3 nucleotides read TGTGCCAGCAGTCCCCCAGGGGGCTTGAGTCAGCCCCAGCATTTT. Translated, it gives CASSPPGGLSQPQHF.

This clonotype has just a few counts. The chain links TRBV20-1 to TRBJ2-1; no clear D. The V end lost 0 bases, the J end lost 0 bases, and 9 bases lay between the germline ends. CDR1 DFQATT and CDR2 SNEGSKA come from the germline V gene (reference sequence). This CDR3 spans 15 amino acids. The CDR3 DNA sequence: TGCAGTGCTAGAGAGTCGGTTAGCTCCTACAATGAGCAGTTCTTC. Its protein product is CSARESVSSYNEQFF.

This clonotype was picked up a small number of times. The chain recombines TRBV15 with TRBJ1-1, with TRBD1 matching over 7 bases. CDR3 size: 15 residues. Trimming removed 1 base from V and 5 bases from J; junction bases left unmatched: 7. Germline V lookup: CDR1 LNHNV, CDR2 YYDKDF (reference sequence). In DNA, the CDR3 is TGTGCCACCAGCAGAGCGACAGGGCCCGGAACTGAAGCTTTCTTT. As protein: CATSRATGPGTEAFF. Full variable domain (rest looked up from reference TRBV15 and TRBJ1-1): DAMVIQNPRYQVTQFGKPVTLSCSQTLNHNVMYWYQQKSSQAPKLLFHYYDKDFNNEADTPDNFQSRRPNTSFCFLDIRSPGLGDTAMYLCATSRATGPGTEAFFGQGTRLTVV.

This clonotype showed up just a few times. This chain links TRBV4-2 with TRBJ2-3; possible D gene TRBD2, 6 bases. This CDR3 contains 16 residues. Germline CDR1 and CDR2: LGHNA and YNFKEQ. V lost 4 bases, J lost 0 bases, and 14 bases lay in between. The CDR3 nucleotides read TGTGCCAGCAGCCGAAATCCACGGGGGAGCACAGATACGCAGTATTTT. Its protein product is CASSRNPRGSTDTQYF.

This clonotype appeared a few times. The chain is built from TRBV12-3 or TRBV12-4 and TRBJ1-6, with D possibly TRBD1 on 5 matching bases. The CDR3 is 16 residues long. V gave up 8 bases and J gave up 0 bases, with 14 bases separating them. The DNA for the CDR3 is TGTGCCAGCGGGTCGTGGGGGAGCTCCTATAATTCACCCCTCCACTTT. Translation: CASGSWGSSYNSPLHF.

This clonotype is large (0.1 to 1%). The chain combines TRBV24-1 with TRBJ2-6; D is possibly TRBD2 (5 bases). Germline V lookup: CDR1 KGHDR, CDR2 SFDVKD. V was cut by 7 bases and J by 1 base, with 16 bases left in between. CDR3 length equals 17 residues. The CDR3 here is CATSPRGIISGANVLTF. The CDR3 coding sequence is TGTGCCACCAGCCCCCGGGGAATTATATCTGGGGCCAACGTCCTGACTTTC.

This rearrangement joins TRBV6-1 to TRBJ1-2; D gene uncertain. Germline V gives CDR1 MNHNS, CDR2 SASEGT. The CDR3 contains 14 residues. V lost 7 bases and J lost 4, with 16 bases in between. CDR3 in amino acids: CASMIREATYGYTF. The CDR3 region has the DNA TGTGCCAGCATGATCCGAGAAGCAACCTATGGCTACACCTTC.

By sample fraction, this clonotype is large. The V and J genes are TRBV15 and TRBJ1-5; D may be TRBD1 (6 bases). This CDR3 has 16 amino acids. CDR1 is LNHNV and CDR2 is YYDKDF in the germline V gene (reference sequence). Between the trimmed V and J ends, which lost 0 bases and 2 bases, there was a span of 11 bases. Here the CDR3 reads CATSRDLGARNQPQHF. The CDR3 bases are TGTGCCACCAGCAGAGATTTGGGGGCTCGCAATCAGCCCCAGCATTTT.